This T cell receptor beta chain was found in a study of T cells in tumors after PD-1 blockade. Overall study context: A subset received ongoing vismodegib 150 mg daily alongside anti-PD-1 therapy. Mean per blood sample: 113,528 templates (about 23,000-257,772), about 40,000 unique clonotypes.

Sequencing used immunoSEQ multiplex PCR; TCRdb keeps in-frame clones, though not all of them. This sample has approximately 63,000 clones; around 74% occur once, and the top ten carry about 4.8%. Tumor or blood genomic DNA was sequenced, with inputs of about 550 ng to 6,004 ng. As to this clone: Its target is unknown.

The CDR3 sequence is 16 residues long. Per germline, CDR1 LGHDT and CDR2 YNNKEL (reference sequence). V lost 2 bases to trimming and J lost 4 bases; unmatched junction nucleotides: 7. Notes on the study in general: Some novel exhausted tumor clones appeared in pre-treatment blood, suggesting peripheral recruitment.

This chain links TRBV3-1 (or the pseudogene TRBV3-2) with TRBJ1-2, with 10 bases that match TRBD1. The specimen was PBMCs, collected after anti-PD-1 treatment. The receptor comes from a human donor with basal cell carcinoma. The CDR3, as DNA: TGTGCCAGCAGCCAATCCCGGACAGGGGGAAGCTATGGCTACACCTTC. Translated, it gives CASSQSRTGGSYGYTF.